The 8 T cell receptor beta chains presented below share a single source sample, sequenced in a study of cytomegalovirus exposure and HLA in healthy donors. This PCR relied on a set of 60 Vbeta primers and 13 Jbeta primers. Here immunoSEQ multiplex PCR was the method, and the copy in TCRdb shows in-frame clones only, minus some. In the table there are about 160,000 clones, over 65% of which are singletons. The sequencing sample was made of PBMCs. These receptors came from a man aged 35 to 55 in good health and CMV-seropositive.

The chain couples TRBV2 to TRBJ2-3; 10 nucleotides line up with TRBD2. In germline, CDR1 is SNHLY, CDR2 FYNNEI. The CDR3 has 15 amino acids. The V gene end was trimmed by 4 bases and the J gene end by 1 base; junction bases not matched to a gene: 2. The CDR3 is CASSVLAGGTDTQYF. Here the CDR3 DNA reads TGTGCCAGCAGTGTGCTAGCGGGGGGCACAGATACGCAGTATTTT.

About this clone: The junction departs from germline at one end; a sequencing error may be responsible. The rearrangement links TRBV7-9 to TRBJ2-7, with 9 nucleotides matching TRBD1. The CDR3 loop spans 17 amino acids. Germline V lookup: CDR1 SEHNR, CDR2 FQNEAQ (reference sequence). The CDR3 nucleotides are TGTTCCAGCAGCATCATCCGGGACAGGGAACTTTCCTACGAGCAGTACTTC. This codes for CSSSIIRDRELSYEQYF.

This clone was observed a few times. The V gene is TRBV19, the J gene TRBJ2-4; D is perhaps TRBD2 (5 bases). Trimming pared 3 bases from V and 1 base from J, leaving 16 bases between. Germline V gives CDR1 LNHDA, CDR2 SQIVND (reference sequence). This CDR3 region has 17 residues. CDR3 loop: CASSIREQRRAKNIQYF. The CDR3 DNA follows: TGTGCCAGTAGTATCCGGGAACAGCGGCGCGCCAAAAACATTCAGTACTTC.

The chain employs TRBV5-6 and TRBJ2-1; 7 bases fit TRBD2. V lost 4 bases, J lost 7 bases, and 14 bases stayed unmatched. Germline V gene lookup returns CDR1 SGHDT and CDR2 YYEEEE. The CDR3 runs 16 residues. In DNA form, the CDR3 reads TGTGCCAGCAGCGGGGAGGGTATTGGCCTGCCGAATGAGCAGTTCTTC. Protein sequence: CASSGEGIGLPNEQFF. Together with reference TRBV5-6 and TRBJ2-1, the CDR3 gives the full variable domain: DAGVTQSPTHLIKTRGQQVTLRCSPKSGHDTVSWYQQALGQGPQFIFQYYEEEERQRGNFPDRFSGHQFPNYSSELNVNALLLGDSALYLCASSGEGIGLPNEQFFGPGTRLTVL.

A single count supports this clone. The rearrangement uses TRBV19 and TRBJ2-2, with TRBD2 matching over 9 bases. Germline CDR1 reads LNHDA; CDR2 reads SQIVND (reference sequence). V trimming: 5 bases; J trimming: 2 bases; junction bases outside the gene matches: 6. This CDR3 has 16 amino acids. As DNA, the CDR3 is TGTGCCAGTAGTGGGGGACTAGCTATAAACACCGGGGAGCTGTTTTTT. Protein: CASSGGLAINTGELFF.

The sample holds one count of this clone. The V and J genes are TRBV29-1 and TRBJ1-2; D remains unclear. CDR3 length: 12 amino acids. The germline V gene has CDR1 SQVTM and CDR2 ANQGSEA. Trimming pared 6 bases from V and 1 base from J, leaving 9 bases between. The CDR3 DNA follows: TGCAGCGTGACGCGGGGTAACTATGGCTACACCTTC. It encodes CSVTRGNYGYTF.

This clone showed up just once. The CDR3 region is CASSASQNQPQHF. DNA for the CDR3: TGTGCCAGCAGCGCTAGTCAAAATCAGCCCCAGCATTTT. This rearrangement joins TRBV7-9 to TRBJ1-5; D unclear. Germline V lookup: CDR1 SEHNR, CDR2 FQNEAQ (reference sequence). The CDR3 is made up of 13 amino acids. V lost 5 bases, J lost 4 bases, and 9 bases lay in between.

The rearrangement links TRBV12-5 to TRBJ1-4, with D uncertain. Trimming shortened V by 7 bases and J by 7 bases, and 13 bases separated the two germline ends. Germline CDR1 LGHNT, CDR2 FRNRAP. The CDR3 runs to 13 residues. The CDR3, as DNA: TGTGCTAGTGCCCCACAAGGGAGTGAAAAACTGTTTTTT. Translated, it gives CASAPQGSEKLFF.